This T cell receptor beta chain was sequenced during a study of T-cell reconstitution after alpha-beta-depleted transplantation in children. A TCRbeta library incorporating unique molecular identifiers was prepared. TCRdb re-called the PCR reads with MiXCR, one entry per CDR3 protein. The table lists 450,000 to 550,000 distinct CDR3 sequences, over 9.5% of them singletons, with around 13% in the top ten. CDR1 MGHRA and CDR2 YSYEKL come from the germline V gene. V lost 0 bases and J 4 bases, leaving 10 bases between the germline ends. The CDR3 contains 14 residues. The V and J genes are TRBV4-1 and TRBJ2-7; a weak D match, TRBD1 (5 bases). The sample in question was PBMCs, mostly from graft donor cells, obtained 180 days after TCRalphabeta/CD19-depleted stem cell transplant. This sequence originates from a female patient younger than 10 who had a stem cell transplant for aplastic anemia, so the T cells may come from the graft donor. The CDR3 DNA sequence: TGCGCCAGCAGCCAAGAAAGTAGGGGATACGAGCAGTACGTC. It translates to CASSQESRGYEQYV.